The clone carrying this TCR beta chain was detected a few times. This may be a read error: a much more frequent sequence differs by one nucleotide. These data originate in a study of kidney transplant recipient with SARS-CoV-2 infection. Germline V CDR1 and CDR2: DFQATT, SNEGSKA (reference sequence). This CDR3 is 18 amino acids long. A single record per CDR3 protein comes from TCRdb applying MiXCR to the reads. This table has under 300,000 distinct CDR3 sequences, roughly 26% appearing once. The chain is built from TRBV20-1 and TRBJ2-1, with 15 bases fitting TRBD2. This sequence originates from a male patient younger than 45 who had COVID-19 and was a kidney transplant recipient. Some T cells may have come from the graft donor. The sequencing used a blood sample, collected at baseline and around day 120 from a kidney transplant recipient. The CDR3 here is CNASPGTSGRFLYNEQFF. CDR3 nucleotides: TGCAATGCTAGTCCCGGGACTAGCGGGAGGTTCCTCTACAATGAGCAGTTCTTC.